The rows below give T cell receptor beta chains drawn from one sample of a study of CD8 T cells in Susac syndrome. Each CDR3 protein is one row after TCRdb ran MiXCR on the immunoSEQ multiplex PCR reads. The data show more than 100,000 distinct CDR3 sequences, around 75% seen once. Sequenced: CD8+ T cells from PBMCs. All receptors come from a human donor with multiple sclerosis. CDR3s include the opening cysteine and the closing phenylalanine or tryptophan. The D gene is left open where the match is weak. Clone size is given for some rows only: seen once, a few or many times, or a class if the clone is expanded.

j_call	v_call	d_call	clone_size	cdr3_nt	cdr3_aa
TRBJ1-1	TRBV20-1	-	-	TGCAGTGCTAGGGGGGTCAGGGAGAACACTGAAGCTTTCTTT	CSARGVRENTEAFF
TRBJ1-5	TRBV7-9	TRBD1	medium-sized	TGTGCCAGCAGCTCGACAGGGTCGGGCAATCAGCCCCAGCATTTT	CASSSTGSGNQPQHF
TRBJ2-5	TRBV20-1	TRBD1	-	TGCGGATACAGGGGGGTTGGGGAGACCCAGTACTTC	CGYRGVGETQYF
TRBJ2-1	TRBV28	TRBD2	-	TGTTCCAGCAGTTTTATCAGGGTAACTAGCGGGTCTCAGTGGGATGAGCAGTTCTTC	CSSSFIRVTSGSQWDEQFF
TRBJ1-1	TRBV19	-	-	TGTGCCAGTAGTATAGATGGGGAGACACCTAACTGGAAGAACACTGAAGCTTTCTTT	CASSIDGETPNWKNTEAFF
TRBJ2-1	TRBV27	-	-	TGTGCCAGCAGTTTTGCGGGCCTGGGTGACAATGAGCAGTTCTTC	CASSFAGLGDNEQFF
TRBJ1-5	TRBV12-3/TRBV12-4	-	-	TGTGCCAGCAGTTTGGGCTATGGAAATAGCAATCAGCCCCAGCATTTT	CASSLGYGNSNQPQHF
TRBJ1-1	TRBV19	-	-	TGTGCCAGTAGTATAGTGTCGGGAGGGGAGAGGATCTTT	CASSIVSGGERIF
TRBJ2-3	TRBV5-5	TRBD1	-	TGTGCCAGCAGCTTGGAGGCGACGCAGGGGGAGACAGATACGCAGTATTTT	CASSLEATQGETDTQYF
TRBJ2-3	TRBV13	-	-	TGTGCCAGCAGTGCCCGAGTTACTAGCACAGATACGCAGTATTTT	CASSARVTSTDTQYF
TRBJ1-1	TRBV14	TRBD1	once	TGTGCCAGCAGCCAACTACAGGGGAGGGACACTGAAGCTTTCTTT	CASSQLQGRDTEAFF
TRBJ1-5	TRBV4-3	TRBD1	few	TGCGCCAGCAGCCTCGGGACAGCTCAGCCCCAGCATTTT	CASSLGTAQPQHF
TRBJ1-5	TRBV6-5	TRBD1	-	TGTGCCAGCAGTTACAAACAGACAGGGGCCCAGCCCCAGCATTTT	CASSYKQTGAQPQHF
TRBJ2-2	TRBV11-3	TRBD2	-	TGTGCCAGCAGCTTACGGTGGGAGGGCCGGTACACCGGGGAGCTGTTTTTT	CASSLRWEGRYTGELFF
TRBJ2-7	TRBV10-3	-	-	TGTGCCATCTGGGACGCAAGCTCCTACGAGCAGTACTTC	CAIWDASSYEQYF
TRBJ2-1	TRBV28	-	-	TGTGCCAGCAGTTTATTAAGGGTCAATGAGCAGTTCTTC	CASSLLRVNEQFF
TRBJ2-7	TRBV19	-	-	TGTGCCAGTAGTCGACAGGTTTCCTACGAGCAGTACTTC	CASSRQVSYEQYF
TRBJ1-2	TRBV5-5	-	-	TGTGCCAGCAGCTTCGACAGCGACTATGGCTACACCTTC	CASSFDSDYGYTF
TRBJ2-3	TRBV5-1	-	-	TGCGCCAGCAGCTTGGAGGCTAGCGAGACGCAGTATTTT	CASSLEASETQYF
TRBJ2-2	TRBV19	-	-	TGTGCCAGTAGTTTTTTAAGGACCGGGGAGCTGTTTTTT	CASSFLRTGELFF
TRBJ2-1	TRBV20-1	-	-	TGCAGTGCTAGAGATGTGGCTAGCGTTTTGAATGAGCAGTTCTTC	CSARDVASVLNEQFF
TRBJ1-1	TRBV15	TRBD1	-	TGTGCCACCAGCAGAGATCGGGGACAGTTGAACACTGAAGCTTTCTTT	CATSRDRGQLNTEAFF
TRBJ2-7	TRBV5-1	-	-	TGCGCCAGCAGCTTGGAGGGAGCCCCCGTCGAGCAGTACTTC	CASSLEGAPVEQYF
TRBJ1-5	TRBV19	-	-	TGTGCCACCGCGGCGGGATCGGGCAGCAATCAGCCCCAGCATTTT	CATAAGSGSNQPQHF
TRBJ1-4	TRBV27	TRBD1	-	TGTGCCAGCAGTTTATTGAGTACCCCCGGGACAGGGGAGGAAAAACTGTTTTTT	CASSLLSTPGTGEEKLFF
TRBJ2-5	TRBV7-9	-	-	TGTGCCAGCAGCCTAGGACGGACCCAAGAGACCCAGTACTTC	CASSLGRTQETQYF
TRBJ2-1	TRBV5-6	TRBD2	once	TGTGCCAGCAGTATCAGTGGACTAGTAAAAGTCGATGAGCAGTTCTTC	CASSISGLVKVDEQFF
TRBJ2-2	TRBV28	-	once	TGTGCCAGCAGTACCCTTTGGGAGGGGGCGTTCGGGGAGCTGTTTTTT	CASSTLWEGAFGELFF
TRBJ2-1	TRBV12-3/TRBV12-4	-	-	TGTGCCAGCAGCCCCTTAAGTATCACGGACAATGAGCAGTTCTTC	CASSPLSITDNEQFF
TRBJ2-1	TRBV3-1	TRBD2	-	TGTGCCAGCAGCCCGTTGACTAGCGGGAGTAGCAATGAGCAGTTCTTC	CASSPLTSGSSNEQFF
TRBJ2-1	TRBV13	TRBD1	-	TGTGCCAGCAGCTTCACAGGGGAAGGGGGATTATACAATGAGCAGTTCTTC	CASSFTGEGGLYNEQFF
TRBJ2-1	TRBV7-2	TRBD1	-	TGTGCCAGCAGCCGGACAGGGGTCGAGCAGTTCTTC	CASSRTGVEQFF
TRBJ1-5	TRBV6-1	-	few	TGTGCCAGCAGTGAACTTTTCGGCCAGTTCAATCAGCCCCAGCATTTT	CASSELFGQFNQPQHF
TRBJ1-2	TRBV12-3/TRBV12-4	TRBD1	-	TGTGCCAGCAGTTCAACAGGGGGTAGCGGCTACACCTTC	CASSSTGGSGYTF
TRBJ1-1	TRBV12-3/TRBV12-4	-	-	TGTGCCAGCAGTTTAAGTGAGGCGAGGGGGGCAGACACTGAAGCTTTCTTT	CASSLSEARGADTEAFF
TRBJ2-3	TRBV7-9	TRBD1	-	TGTGCCAGCAGCCCGGGACAGGGGGGACGCACAGATACGCAGTATTTT	CASSPGQGGRTDTQYF
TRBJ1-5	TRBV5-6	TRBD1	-	TGTGCCAGCAGCTGGGGGACAGGGGGATCTCAGCCCCAGCATTTT	CASSWGTGGSQPQHF
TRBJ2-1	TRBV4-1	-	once	TGCGCCAGCAGCCCCAGCCTTCCGGGAGTTGAGCAGTTCTTC	CASSPSLPGVEQFF
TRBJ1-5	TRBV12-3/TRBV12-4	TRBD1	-	TGTGCCAGCAGTTTATTTTTGGGGACAGATAGCAATCAGCCCCAGCATTTT	CASSLFLGTDSNQPQHF
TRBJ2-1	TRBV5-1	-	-	TGCGCCAGCAGCTGGAACATACAGGGGACTAACTACAATGAGCAGTTCTTC	CASSWNIQGTNYNEQFF
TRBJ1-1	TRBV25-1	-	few	TGTGCCAGCAGTGTCAGGAACACTGAAGCTTTCTTT	CASSVRNTEAFF